A selection of T cell receptor beta chains follows, all from one sample in a study of blood T cell repertoires in COVID-19. The assay was immunoSEQ multiplex PCR, and TCRdb's table has in-frame clones only and misses some. The table includes roughly 190,000 clones, 65% to 85% detected once. The specimen was PBMCs or T cells enriched from blood (not recorded which). Receptors originate from a woman aged 30 to 39 who had been exposed to COVID-19. CDR3s include the opening cysteine and the closing phenylalanine or tryptophan. A D gene is named only where the DNA matches it firmly.

d_call,v_call,cdr3_aa
TRBD1,TRBV5-1,CASSSGQGGFAAGELFF
TRBD1,TRBV7-9,CASSLRTGGTDTQYF
TRBD1,TRBV2,CASSAGTGGGERGNSPLHF
-,TRBV19,CASSIRARQWNEQYF
-,TRBV18,CASSPPEAPYGYTF
TRBD2,TRBV5-1,CASTNGGATQETQYF
TRBD1,TRBV4-1,CASSHVGQVEGYTF
TRBD1,TRBV6-5,CASSIGVQGGETQYF
-,TRBV9,CASSVAGGAGNTIYF
TRBD1,TRBV7-7,CASSPLGQGRINTEAFF
-,TRBV4-1,CASSLSQTSEVGFF
-,TRBV19,CASRARRVGNQPQHF
TRBD1,TRBV27,CASSPGDRGNGEQYF
-,TRBV18,CASSPAGGAPGYTF
-,TRBV6-5,CASSWSGSTEAFF
TRBD1,TRBV7-8,CASSLADRLSGNTEAFF
-,TRBV7-9,CASSPSGGNTIYF
-,TRBV12-3/TRBV12-4,CASSLSGRNEQFF
-,TRBV5-1,CASSFWGESYEQYF
-,TRBV27,CASSPRTLGNTEAFF
-,TRBV6-1,CASSEGGTINQPQHF
-,TRBV29-1,CSGGGDEQFF
-,TRBV25-1,CASSEPKNTEAFF
-,TRBV16,CASSQRAANSGNTIYF
-,TRBV5-1,CASSLQGNYEQYF
-,TRBV6-6,CASSYGSGPDTQYF
TRBD2,TRBV2,CASSEVAGRNEQFF
TRBD2,TRBV4-1,CASTRTTSGGETQYF
TRBD1,TRBV4-3,CASSRRGQGNEKLFF
-,TRBV7-2,CASSLSPENIQYF
-,TRBV28,CASRRHSRVYSEAFF
TRBD2,TRBV5-8,CASGGVQQFF
-,TRBV7-2,CASSFISSPLHF
TRBD1,TRBV11-1,CASSPYRGPQEKLFF
-,TRBV2,CARRDMNSPLHF
-,TRBV5-5,CASSLGRAMGPDTQYF
-,TRBV19,CASSIATGSGNTIYF
-,TRBV5-5,CASSLGQVGQPQHF
-,TRBV20-1,CSAEVTDTQYF
TRBD1,TRBV3-1/TRBV3-2,CASMGTGGYEQYF
-,TRBV14,CASSLQGGSYNEQFF
-,TRBV2,CASSVYRADEQYF
-,TRBV27,CASSLSAGLTEAFF
-,TRBV4-1,CASSQGPLAAKNTIYF
-,TRBV27,CASYKSGPATGEQFF
TRBD1,TRBV7-2,CASSLGQGLNTEAFF
TRBD1,TRBV6-6,CASSLLDRDSNGQYF
TRBD1,TRBV5-4,CASSSRTGNYEQYF
TRBD1,TRBV7-2,CASPRRRGNGYTF
TRBD1,TRBV3-1/TRBV3-2,CASSPGQGTEAFF